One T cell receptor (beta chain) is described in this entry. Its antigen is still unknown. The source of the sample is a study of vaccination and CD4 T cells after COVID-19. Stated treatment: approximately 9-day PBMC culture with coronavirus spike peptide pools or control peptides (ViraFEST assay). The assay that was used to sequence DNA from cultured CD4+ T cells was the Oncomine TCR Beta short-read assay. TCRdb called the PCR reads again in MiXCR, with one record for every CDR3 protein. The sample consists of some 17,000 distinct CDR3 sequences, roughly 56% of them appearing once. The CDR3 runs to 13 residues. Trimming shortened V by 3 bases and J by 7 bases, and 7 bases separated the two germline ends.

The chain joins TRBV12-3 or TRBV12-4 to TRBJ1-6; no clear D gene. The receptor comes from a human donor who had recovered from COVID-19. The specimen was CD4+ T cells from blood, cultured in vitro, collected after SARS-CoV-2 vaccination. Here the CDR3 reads CASSFRRNSPLHF. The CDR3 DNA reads TGTGCCAGCAGTTTCCGTCGGAATTCACCCCTCCACTTT.